Following are 17 T cell receptor beta chains from one sample sequenced in a study of regulatory T cells in long-lasting Graves disease. Time point here: persistent/refractory GD, antithyroid drugs over 5 years with positive TRAb. PBMCs were the source of the RNA used for TCR sequencing. The TCR beta library used iRepertoire HTBI primers with Arm-PCR amplification of CDR3. TCRdb re-analysed the multiplex PCR reads in MiXCR, keeping a single row per CDR3 protein. The sample carries almost 350,000 distinct CDR3 sequences, around a fifth recorded once. The material sequenced was peripheral blood mononuclear cells (PBMCs), taken when the disease was refractory, from a patient treated with antithyroid drugs. These TCRs come from a female donor with Graves disease.

At least ten counts were recorded for this clonotype. The CDR3 DNA reads as TGTGCCAGCAGCCTCATCCCCGGGACAGGGTATATCACTGAAGCTTTCTTT. Translated, it gives CASSLIPGTGYITEAFF. The chain links TRBV5-6 to TRBJ1-1; 9 bases line up with TRBD1. Germline CDR1 is SGHDT and CDR2 is YYEEEE. The CDR3 runs to 17 residues. Trimming took 4 bases from V and 4 from J; bases not matched to a gene: 14.

This chain links TRBV19 with TRBJ1-2; D is possibly TRBD1 (5 bases). The CDR3 has 11 residues. The V end lost 11 bases, the J end lost 4 bases, and 11 bases lay between the germline ends. The germline V gene has CDR1 LNHDA and CDR2 SQIVND (reference sequence). The CDR3 loop is CAWIGAYGYTF. CDR3 sequence (DNA): TGTGCCTGGATAGGGGCCTATGGCTACACCTTC.

The sample holds a few counts of this clonotype. V and J are TRBV5-1 and TRBJ1-2, with D possibly being TRBD1 (5 bases). From germline, CDR1 is SGHRS and CDR2 YFSETQ. Trimming took 2 bases from V and 7 from J, leaving 9 bases between them. This CDR3 contains 12 residues. The CDR3: CASSFEGVGYTF. CDR3 sequence (DNA): TGCGCCAGCAGCTTCGAAGGGGTTGGCTACACCTTC.

This clonotype was detected many times. The chain recombines TRBV3-1 with TRBJ2-5; 7 nucleotides agree with TRBD1. The V and J ends lost 2 bases and 4 bases, in that order; junction bases with no gene match: 10. CDR1 is LGHDT and CDR2 is YNNKEL in the germline V gene (reference sequence). This CDR3 region has 16 residues. The CDR3 DNA follows: TGTGCCAGCAGCCAACAGGACAGGAGCTGGGGAGAGACCCAGTACTTC. Translating it yields CASSQQDRSWGETQYF.

There are a few counts of this clonotype. This sequence joins TRBV7-2 and TRBJ2-2, with D tentatively TRBD2 (6 bases). Germline CDR1 is SGHTA and CDR2 is FQGNSA. The CDR3 totals 15 residues. Between the trimmed V and J ends, which lost 2 bases and 4 bases, there was a span of 11 bases. Here the CDR3 reads CASSLLRGSTGELFF. CDR3 sequence (DNA): TGTGCCAGCAGCTTACTCCGGGGGAGCACCGGGGAGCTGTTTTTT.

The chain uses TRBV6-9 and TRBJ1-4, with TRBD1 as a possible D gene (5 bases). Germline CDR1 and CDR2: MNHGY and SVAAGI. V was shortened by 3 bases and J by 8 bases, with 13 bases between the two germline ends. The CDR3 runs to 14 residues. The CDR3 protein is CASSYLGVREKLFF. In nucleotides, the CDR3 is TGTGCCAGCAGTTACTTGGGGGTCCGCGAAAAACTGTTTTTT.

This clonotype was detected only a few times. This chain joins TRBV12-3 or TRBV12-4 and TRBJ1-2, with D perhaps TRBD1 (6 bases). V gave up 4 bases and J gave up 5 bases, with 20 bases separating them. The CDR3 is 16 residues long. CDR3 sequence reads: CASSSPWRGAFYGYTF. The CDR3 DNA reads TGTGCCAGCAGTTCCCCGTGGCGGGGGGCCTTTTATGGCTACACCTTC.

This clonotype appeared a few times. The chain carries TRBV12-5 and TRBJ1-5, with D unclear. V was clipped by 1 base and J by 6 bases, with 4 bases between them. In germline, CDR1 is LGHNT, CDR2 FRNRAP. CDR3 size: 12 residues. CDR3 residues: CASGLDTQPQHF. In nucleotides, the CDR3 is TGTGCTAGTGGTTTGGATACTCAGCCCCAGCATTTT.

This clonotype has only a few counts. The V gene is TRBV2, the J gene TRBJ2-1; 8 positions agree with TRBD2. Germline V lookup: CDR1 SNHLY, CDR2 FYNNEI. CDR3 length equals 14 residues. Trimming removed 10 bases from V and 8 bases from J; junction bases left unmatched: 13. The CDR3 sequence is CATRGGGIGDEQFF. Written as DNA, the CDR3 is TGTGCCACCCGGGGGGGGGGAATTGGGGATGAGCAGTTCTTC.

This clonotype was recorded a few times. V usage is TRBV30 and J usage is TRBJ1-1; TRBD1 matches 7 bases. The CDR3 length is 13 residues. V dropped 2 bases and J dropped 4; count of bases not matched to a gene: 4. CDR1 and CDR2 (germline): GTSNPN, SVGIG (reference sequence). The CDR3 DNA reads as TGTGCCTGGAGTTCCAGGGGGGGCACTGAAGCTTTCTTT. Protein: CAWSSRGGTEAFF.

In the case of this clonotype: A read error may account for a junction end that differs from germline. The chain combines TRBV29-1 with TRBJ1-5; D remains ambiguous. The CDR3 sequence is 14 residues long. The germline CDR1 and CDR2 sequences are SQVTM and ANQGSEA. The CDR3 DNA follows: TGCAGCGCTGAACTCAAGTTAAGCAATCAGCCCCAGCATTTT. This translates into CSAELKLSNQPQHF.

At least ten counts were recorded for this clonotype. The gene calls are TRBV2 and TRBJ2-7, with D perhaps being TRBD1 or TRBD2 (7 bases each). The CDR3 totals 13 residues. Germline V CDR1 and CDR2: SNHLY, FYNNEI. Trimming stripped 3 bases from V and 4 bases from J, with 10 bases between. The CDR3 coding sequence is TGTGCCAGCAGTGACAGGGGGGGGTACGAGCAGTACTTC. This encodes CASSDRGGYEQYF.

At least ten counts were recorded for this clonotype. The CDR3 coding sequence is TGTGCTAGTGGTCGGGGTGGGGAGAAGACCCAGTACTTC. Its translation is CASGRGGEKTQYF. This chain connects TRBV12-5 to TRBJ2-5; tentative D call: TRBD2 (5 bases). The V gene lost 5 bases and the J gene lost 6 bases, with 13 bases spanning the gap. This CDR3 has 13 residues. Germline V gives CDR1 LGHNT, CDR2 FRNRAP.

Many counts were recorded for this clonotype. The CDR3 protein is CASSRRLEETQYF. CDR3 sequence (DNA): TGTGCCAGCAGCCGTAGACTAGAGGAGACCCAGTACTTC. The rearrangement joins TRBV12-3 or TRBV12-4 to TRBJ2-5, with a possible D match to TRBD2 (6 bases). V was shortened by 6 bases and J by 5 bases, with 13 bases between the two germline ends. The CDR3 covers 13 residues.

This clonotype was observed a few times. A much larger clone lies one base from this, so it may be a read error. The CDR3 carries no conserved terminal phenylalanine or tryptophan, so it likely arises from a read error. The chain links TRBV6-1 to TRBJ1-1, with D hard to call. This CDR3 is built from 14 residues. Trimming pared 8 bases from V and 1 base from J, leaving 14 bases between. Germline CDR1 reads MNHNS; CDR2 reads SASEGT. In nucleotides, the CDR3 is TGTGCCAGCCAAGTAGTGGGTCCGAACACTGAAGCTTTCCTT. Amino acids: CASQVVGPNTEAFL.

In its sample, this clonotype was seen a few times. This chain uses TRBV7-9 with TRBJ2-7; 11 bases line up with TRBD1. The CDR3 sequence is 16 residues long. The J segment lost 6 bases and the V segment lost 4 bases, leaving 11 bases of the junction unmatched. The germline CDR1 and CDR2 sequences are SEHNR and FQNEAQ (reference sequence). CDR3 nucleotide sequence: TGTGCCAGCAGCTACACGAGCTTGGGACAGGGGGGCGAGCAGTACTTC. This encodes CASSYTSLGQGGEQYF.

There are a few counts of this clonotype. The chain recombines TRBV6-1 with TRBJ1-1; 9 nucleotides agree with TRBD1. V gave up 6 bases and J gave up 4 bases; unmatched junction bases: 9. The CDR3 extends over 15 amino acids. The germline gives CDR1 MNHNS, CDR2 SASEGT. The CDR3 DNA sequence: TGTGCCAGCAGAAAACAGGGGGCTAGGGGCACTGAAGCTTTCTTT. As protein: CASRKQGARGTEAFF.